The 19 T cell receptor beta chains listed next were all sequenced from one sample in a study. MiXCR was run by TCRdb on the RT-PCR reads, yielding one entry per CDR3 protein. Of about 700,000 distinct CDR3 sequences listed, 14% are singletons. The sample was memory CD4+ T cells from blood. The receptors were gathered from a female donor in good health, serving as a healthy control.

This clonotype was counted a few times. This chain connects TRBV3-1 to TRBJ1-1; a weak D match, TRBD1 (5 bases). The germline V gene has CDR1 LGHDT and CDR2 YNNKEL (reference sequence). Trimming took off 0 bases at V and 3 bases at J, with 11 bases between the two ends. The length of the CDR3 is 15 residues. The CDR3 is CASSQEGAGDTEAFF. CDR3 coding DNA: TGTGCCAGCAGCCAAGAAGGGGCGGGGGACACTGAAGCTTTCTTT.

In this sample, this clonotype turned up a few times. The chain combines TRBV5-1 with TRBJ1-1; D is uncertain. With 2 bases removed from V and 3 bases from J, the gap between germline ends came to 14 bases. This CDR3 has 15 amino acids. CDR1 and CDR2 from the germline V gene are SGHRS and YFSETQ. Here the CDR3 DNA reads TGCGCCAGCAGCTTCGTGGGGAGGGAAGACACTGAAGCTTTCTTT. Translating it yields CASSFVGREDTEAFF.

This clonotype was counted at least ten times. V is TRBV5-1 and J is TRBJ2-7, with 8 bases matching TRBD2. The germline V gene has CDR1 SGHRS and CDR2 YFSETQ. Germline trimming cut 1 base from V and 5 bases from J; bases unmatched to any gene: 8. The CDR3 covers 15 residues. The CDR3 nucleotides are TGCGCCAGCAGCTTGCTCAGCGGGAGTTTGGACGAGCAGTACTTC. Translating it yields CASSLLSGSLDEQYF.

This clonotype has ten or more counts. For the CDR3, the DNA is TGCGCCAGCAGCCCGGGACTAGCGGAGACTCATGAGCAGTTCTTC. Residues: CASSPGLAETHEQFF. The chain joins TRBV5-1 to TRBJ2-1, with 11 positions matching TRBD2. The junction had 8 bases not matched to a gene; V was cut back by 4 bases and J by 8 bases. The germline V gene has CDR1 SGHRS and CDR2 YFSETQ. This CDR3 contains 15 residues.

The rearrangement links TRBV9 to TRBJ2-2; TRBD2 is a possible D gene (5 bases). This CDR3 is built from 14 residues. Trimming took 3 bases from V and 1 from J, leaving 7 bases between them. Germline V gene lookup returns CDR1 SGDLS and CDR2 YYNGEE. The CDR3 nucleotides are TGTGCCAGCAGCGCGAGGGAGAACACCGGGGAGCTGTTTTTT. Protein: CASSARENTGELFF.

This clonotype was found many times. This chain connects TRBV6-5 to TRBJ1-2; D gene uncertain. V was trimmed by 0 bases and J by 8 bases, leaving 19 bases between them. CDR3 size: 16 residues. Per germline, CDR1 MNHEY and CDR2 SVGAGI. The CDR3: CASSYSNTPYEGGYTF. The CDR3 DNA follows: TGTGCCAGCAGTTACTCGAATACTCCCTACGAGGGCGGCTACACCTTC.

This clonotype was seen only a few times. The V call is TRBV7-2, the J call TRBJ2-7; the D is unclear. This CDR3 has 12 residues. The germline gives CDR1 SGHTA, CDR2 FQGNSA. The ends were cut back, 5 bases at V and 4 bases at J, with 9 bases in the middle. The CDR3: CASSPARYEQYF. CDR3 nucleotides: TGTGCCAGCAGCCCCGCGAGATACGAGCAGTACTTC.

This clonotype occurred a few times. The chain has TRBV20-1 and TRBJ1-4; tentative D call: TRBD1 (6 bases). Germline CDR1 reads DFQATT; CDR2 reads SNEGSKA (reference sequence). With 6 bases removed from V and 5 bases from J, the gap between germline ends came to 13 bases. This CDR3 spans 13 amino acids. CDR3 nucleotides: TGCAGTGCCGTCGACAGGTACAATGAAAAACTGTTTTTT. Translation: CSAVDRYNEKLFF.

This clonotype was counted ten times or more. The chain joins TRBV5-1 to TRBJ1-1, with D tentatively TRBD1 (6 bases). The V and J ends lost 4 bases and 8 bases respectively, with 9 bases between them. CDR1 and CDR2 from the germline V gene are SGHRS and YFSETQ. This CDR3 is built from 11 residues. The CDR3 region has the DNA TGCGCCAGCAGCCGAGACAGGGAAGCTTTCTTT. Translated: CASSRDREAFF. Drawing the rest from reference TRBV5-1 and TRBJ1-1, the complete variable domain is KAGVTQTPRYLIKTRGQQVTLSCSPISGHRSVSWYQQTPGQGLQFLFEYFSETQRNKGNFPGRFSGRQFSNSRSEMNVSTLELGDSALYLCASSRDREAFFGQGTRLTVV.

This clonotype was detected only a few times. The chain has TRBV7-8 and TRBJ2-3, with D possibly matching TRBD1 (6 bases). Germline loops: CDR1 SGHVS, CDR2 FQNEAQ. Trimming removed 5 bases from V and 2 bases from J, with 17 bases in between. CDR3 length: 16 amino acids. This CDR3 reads CASSPVGQTFTDTQYF. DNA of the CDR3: TGTGCCAGCAGCCCCGTCGGACAGACCTTCACAGATACGCAGTATTTT.

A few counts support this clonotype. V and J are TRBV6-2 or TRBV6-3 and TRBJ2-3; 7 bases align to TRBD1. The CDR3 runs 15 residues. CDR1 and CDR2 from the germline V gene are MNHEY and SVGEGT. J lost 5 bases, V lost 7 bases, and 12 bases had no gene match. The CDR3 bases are TGTGCCAGCACCCCACAGGGACAGCTAATAGATACGCAGTATTTT. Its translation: CASTPQGQLIDTQYF.

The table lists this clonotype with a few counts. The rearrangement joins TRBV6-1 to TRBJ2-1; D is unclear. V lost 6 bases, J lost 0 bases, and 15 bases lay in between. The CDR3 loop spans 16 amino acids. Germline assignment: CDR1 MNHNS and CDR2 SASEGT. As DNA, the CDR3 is TGTGCCAGCAGCGCAATGGTGGGAAGCTCCTACAATGAGCAGTTCTTC. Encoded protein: CASSAMVGSSYNEQFF.

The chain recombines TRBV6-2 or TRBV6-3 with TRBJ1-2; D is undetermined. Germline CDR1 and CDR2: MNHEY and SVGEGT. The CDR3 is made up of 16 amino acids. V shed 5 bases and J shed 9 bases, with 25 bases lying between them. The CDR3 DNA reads TGTGCCAGCAGTGACCCCCTGGGCAGAGATGTCATGAGCTACACCTTC. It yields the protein CASSDPLGRDVMSYTF.

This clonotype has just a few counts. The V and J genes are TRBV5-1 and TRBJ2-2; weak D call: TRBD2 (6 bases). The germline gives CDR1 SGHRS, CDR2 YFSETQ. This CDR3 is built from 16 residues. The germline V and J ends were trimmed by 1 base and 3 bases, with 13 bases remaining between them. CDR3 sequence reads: CASSLNSRGYTGELFF. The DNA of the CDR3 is TGCGCCAGCAGCTTGAATTCGCGGGGATACACCGGGGAGCTGTTTTTT.

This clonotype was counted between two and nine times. CDR3 coding DNA: TGCGCCAGCAGCCGCCTTAATAGCGGGAGTGGAGATACGCAGTATTTT. Translating it yields CASSRLNSGSGDTQYF. The chain couples TRBV5-1 to TRBJ2-3, with 9 bases that match TRBD2. Trimming at V came to 4 bases and at J to 5 bases, leaving 11 bases not matched to a gene. This CDR3 is 16 amino acids long. Looked up from germline, CDR1 is SGHRS and CDR2 is YFSETQ.

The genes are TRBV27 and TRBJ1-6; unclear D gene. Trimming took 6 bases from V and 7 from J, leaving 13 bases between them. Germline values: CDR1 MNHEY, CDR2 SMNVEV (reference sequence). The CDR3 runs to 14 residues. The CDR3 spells CASRQRVANSPLHF. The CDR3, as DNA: TGTGCCAGCAGGCAAAGGGTGGCAAATTCACCCCTCCACTTT.

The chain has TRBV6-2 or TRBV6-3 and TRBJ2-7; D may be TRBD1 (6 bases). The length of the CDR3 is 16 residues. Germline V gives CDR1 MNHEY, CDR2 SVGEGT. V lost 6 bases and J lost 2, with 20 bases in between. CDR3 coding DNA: TGTGCCAGCAGCCTTACTCTTGGGGGCACTACCTACGAGCAGTACTTC. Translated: CASSLTLGGTTYEQYF.

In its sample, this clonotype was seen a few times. The CDR3 spells CSVLLDRGSSEQYF. The CDR3 DNA is TGCAGCGTTTTACTGGACAGGGGATCGTCCGAGCAGTACTTC. The chain links TRBV29-1 to TRBJ2-7, with 9 bases aligning to TRBD1. Germline CDR1 reads SQVTM; CDR2 reads ANQGSEA. Trimming removed 5 bases from V and 6 bases from J; junction bases left unmatched: 11. The CDR3 is 14 amino acids.

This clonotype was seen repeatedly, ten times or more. The CDR3 region has the DNA TGTGCCAGCAGTTACTCAAGTTTAGCGGACAGCTGGGACACTGAAGCTTTCTTT. Translated: CASSYSSLADSWDTEAFF. This chain links TRBV6-2 or TRBV6-3 with TRBJ1-1; TRBD1 is a possible D gene (6 bases). This CDR3 has 18 residues. CDR1 is MNHEY, CDR2 SVGEGT, per germline. V lost 0 bases and J 3 bases, leaving 20 bases between the germline ends.